This TCR beta chain stems from a study of T cells after yellow fever vaccination. Study results and limitations: Clones that expanded after primary vaccination mostly reappeared after the booster (over 95% CD4, about 89% CD8).

This clonotype was recorded a few times. Its antigen is unknown. Via MiXCR, TCRdb re-called the 5' RACE reads, giving one row per CDR3 protein. The sample records under 550,000 distinct CDR3 sequences, 21% being singletons. Between the trimmed V and J ends, which lost 0 bases and 4 bases, there was a span of 9 bases. This CDR3 contains 14 residues. Germline V lookup: CDR1 SGHNT, CDR2 YENEEA. The origin of this receptor is a man aged 18 to 29 who received the YFV17D yellow fever vaccine. This sequence joins TRBV11-3 and TRBJ2-5; D is unclear. This material consisted of PBMCs, taken roughly 23 days after the first yellow fever vaccination. In DNA, the CDR3 is TGTGCCAGCAGCTTAGATCCTGACGGAGAGACCCAGTACTTC. It yields the protein CASSLDPDGETQYF.